This T cell receptor beta chain originates from a study of response to subunit inactivated influenza vaccine (dated by TCRdb to the late 2010s). Background for the entire study: Deep quantitative profiling of the T cell receptor repertoire was used in the study to follow responses to a trivalent subunit inactivated influenza vaccine. Study-level results and caveats: It was suggested by the authors that each seasonal influenza vaccination may recruit only a limited number of new T cells.

This clonotype has a handful of counts. The antigen this receptor binds is unknown. No much larger clone exists at a distance of one base, and base qualities are not known. Library preparation was by RT-PCR. The run used an Illumina HiSeq 2500. TCRdb reprocessed the public reads (quality trimming at Q25 with fastp, clone calling with MiXCR) and kept in-frame beta chains. Rows merge per CDR3 protein into single entries with the most common DNA and genes. The table for this sample lists a few hundred thousand distinct CDR3 sequences; approximately 14% of them were counted only once. Clones ranked in the top ten supply more than 9.5% of the sample. From the germline V gene (reference sequence), CDR1 is DFQATT and CDR2 is SNEGSKA. The germline V end is reduced by 5 bases and the J end by 9 bases; junction bases left unmatched: 7. CDR3 length: 14 amino acids, cysteine to phenylalanine. The kept DNA is CDR3 alone, 42 bases in frame from the first base.

Recombination linked TRBV20-1 to TRBJ2-1; the central 13 bases match TRBD2. The sequence came from a man in his fifties or sixties who received an inactivated influenza vaccine. Donor details come from another sample of the same person, matched by shared clones. The material was PBMCs from blood, obtained 11 to 12 days after vaccination. CDR3 region: CSAYGLAGDPEQFF. The nucleotide sequence reads as follows: TGCAGTGCTTACGGACTAGCGGGAGATCCTGAGCAGTTCTTC.